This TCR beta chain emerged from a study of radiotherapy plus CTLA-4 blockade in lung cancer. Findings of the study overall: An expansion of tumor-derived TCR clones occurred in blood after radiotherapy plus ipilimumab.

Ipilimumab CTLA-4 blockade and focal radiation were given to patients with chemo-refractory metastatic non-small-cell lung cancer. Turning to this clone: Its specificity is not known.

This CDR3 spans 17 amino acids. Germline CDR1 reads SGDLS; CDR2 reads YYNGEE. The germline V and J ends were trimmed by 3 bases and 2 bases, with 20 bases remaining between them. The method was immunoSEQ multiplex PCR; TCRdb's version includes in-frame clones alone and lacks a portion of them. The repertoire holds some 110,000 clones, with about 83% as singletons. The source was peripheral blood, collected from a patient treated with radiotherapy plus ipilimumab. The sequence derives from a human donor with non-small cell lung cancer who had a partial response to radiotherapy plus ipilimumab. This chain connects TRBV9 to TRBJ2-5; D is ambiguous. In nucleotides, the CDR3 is TGTGCCAGCAGCGACCCCCGGCTTAGCTCAACACAAGAGACCCAGTACTTC. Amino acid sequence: CASSDPRLSSTQETQYF.